A single sample is the source of the 18 T cell receptor beta chains below, sequenced in a study of lymphopenia after photon versus proton radiotherapy. Some clones are missing from TCRdb's copy, which holds only in-frame ones; the method was immunoSEQ multiplex PCR. Here the sample spans 30,000 to 45,000 clones, around 85% being singletons. The material sequenced was peripheral blood, taken from a patient treated with photon-based radiotherapy. Every receptor here comes from a man between 45 and 60 years old with gastric cancer.

The V call is TRBV30, the J call TRBJ2-1; TRBD1 aligns across 10 bases. The V segment lost 2 bases and the J segment 1 base; nucleotides outside the gene matches: 5. This CDR3 comprises 16 residues. Germline-derived CDR1 and CDR2 are GTSNPN and SVGIG (reference sequence). The chain's CDR3 is CAWSLGQGNSYNEQFF. CDR3 in DNA: TGTGCCTGGAGTTTGGGACAGGGGAATTCCTACAATGAGCAGTTCTTC.

The V and J genes are TRBV14 and TRBJ2-3; 14 nucleotides align to TRBD2. CDR3 length equals 22 residues. Germline CDR1 reads SGHDN; CDR2 reads FVKESK. V was clipped by 4 bases and J by 0 bases; unmatched bases: 18. For the CDR3, the DNA is TGTGCCAGCAGCCTCGAGGGACTAGCGGGAGCCGTTGGGTACCAAAGCACAGATACGCAGTATTTT. Translated: CASSLEGLAGAVGYQSTDTQYF.

The rearrangement joins TRBV5-1 to TRBJ2-7, with 9 bases aligning to TRBD1. V trimming: 4 bases; J trimming: 5 bases; junction bases outside the gene matches: 10. Germline assignment: CDR1 SGHRS and CDR2 YFSETQ. This CDR3 comprises 15 residues. CDR3 coding DNA: TGCGCCAGCAGCCGCGTGGACAGGGGAGGCCACGAGCAGTACTTC. It yields the protein CASSRVDRGGHEQYF. The full variable domain, completed using reference TRBV5-1 and TRBJ2-7, is KAGVTQTPRYLIKTRGQQVTLSCSPISGHRSVSWYQQTPGQGLQFLFEYFSETQRNKGNFPGRFSGRQFSNSRSEMNVSTLELGDSALYLCASSRVDRGGHEQYFGPGTRLTVT.

The chain recombines TRBV7-2 with TRBJ2-5; unclear D gene. This CDR3 region has 12 residues. V dropped 5 bases and J dropped 7 bases, with 11 bases sitting between them. Germline V gene sequence: CDR1 SGHTA, CDR2 FQGNSA. The CDR3 loop reads CASSDRIGTQYF. In DNA, the CDR3 is TGTGCCAGCAGCGACCGGATCGGGACCCAGTACTTC.

This chain uses TRBV7-2 with TRBJ2-1; 9 bases map to TRBD1. The germline V gene encodes CDR1 SGHTA and CDR2 FQGNSA. Trimming at V came to 4 bases and at J to 6 bases, leaving 7 bases not matched to a gene. The CDR3 totals 15 residues. CDR3 nucleotide sequence: TGTGCCAGCAGCTGGGGACAGGGAATGATCAATGAGCAGTTCTTC. It specifies CASSWGQGMINEQFF.

V is TRBV18 and J is TRBJ2-3; D not certain. This CDR3 comprises 16 residues. Trimming left V 5 bases short and J 6 bases short, with 21 bases between. Germline CDR1 is KGHSH and CDR2 is LQKENI. The CDR3 DNA is TGTGCCAGCTCATCCCGCGAATGGCAGCCCGGGGATACGCAGTATTTT. Its protein product is CASSSREWQPGDTQYF.

The rearrangement joins TRBV5-4 to TRBJ2-7, with a tentative D call TRBD2 (5 bases). CDR3 length: 14 amino acids. Germline loops: CDR1 SGHNT, CDR2 YYREEE (reference sequence). Trimming removed 0 bases from V and 5 bases from J, with 12 bases in between. The DNA of the CDR3 is TGTGCCAGCAGCTTGGAGGGCGGGCGGGACGAGCAGTACTTC. Translation: CASSLEGGRDEQYF.

The genes are TRBV7-9 and TRBJ1-1, with TRBD1 matching over 7 bases. This CDR3 spans 15 amino acids. The V segment lost 5 bases and the J segment 4 bases; nucleotides outside the gene matches: 10. Germline V lookup: CDR1 SEHNR, CDR2 FQNEAQ (reference sequence). This CDR3 is CASSPTTGSGTEAFF. The CDR3 DNA sequence: TGTGCCAGCAGCCCTACGACAGGGTCGGGCACTGAAGCTTTCTTT. The full variable domain, completed using reference TRBV7-9 and TRBJ1-1, is DTGVSQNPRHKITKRGQNVTFRCDPISEHNRLYWYRQTLGQGPEFLTYFQNEAQLEKSRLLSDRFSAERPKGSFSTLEIQRTEQGDSAMYLCASSPTTGSGTEAFFGQGTRLTVV.

This clone has just one count. The chain employs TRBV29-1 and TRBJ2-7; tentatively, D is TRBD1 (5 bases). This CDR3 has 14 residues. The germline V and J ends were trimmed by 5 bases and 0 bases, with 14 bases remaining between them. Per germline, CDR1 SQVTM and CDR2 ANQGSEA. The CDR3 DNA reads TGCAGCGTTCAAGGGGTGGAAAGCTCCTACGAGCAGTACTTC. It translates to CSVQGVESSYEQYF.

This chain connects TRBV11-1 to TRBJ2-2; TRBD1 aligns across 9 bases. Germline lookup yields CDR1 SGHAT and CDR2 FQDESV (reference sequence). The J segment lost 5 bases and the V segment lost 5 bases, leaving 6 bases of the junction unmatched. The CDR3 covers 15 residues. The CDR3 spells CASSRRDRETGELFF. Written as DNA, the CDR3 is TGTGCCAGCAGCCGCCGGGACAGGGAAACCGGGGAGCTGTTTTTT.

The CDR3, as DNA: TGTGCCAGCAACCCGGGGCGGGGGGACAAAGAGACCCAGTACTTC. Translated: CASNPGRGDKETQYF. V usage is TRBV11-2 and J usage is TRBJ2-5; 8 nucleotides agree with TRBD2. From germline, CDR1 is SGHAT and CDR2 FQNNGV. The CDR3 runs 15 residues. J lost 3 bases, V lost 7 bases, and 10 bases had no gene match.

The chain links TRBV6-1 to TRBJ2-3; 8 nucleotides match TRBD2. V trimming: 9 bases; J trimming: 2 bases; junction bases outside the gene matches: 7. The CDR3 runs 14 residues. The V gene's germline CDR1 is MNHNS and CDR2 SASEGT. The CDR3 DNA reads as TGTGCCAGTACGGGACTAGGCCACACAGATACGCAGTATTTT. It specifies CASTGLGHTDTQYF.

CDR3 bases: TGTGCCAGCAGCTCGCTAGCGGTGGTATTAGAGCAGTACTTC. Residues: CASSSLAVVLEQYF. The J gene is TRBJ2-5, the V gene TRBV5-6; 7 nucleotides line up with TRBD2. V shed 3 bases and J 11 bases; nucleotides not matched to a gene: 13. The germline V gene has CDR1 SGHDT and CDR2 YYEEEE. The CDR3 covers 14 residues.

This clone turned up a few times. The chain carries TRBV18 and TRBJ2-3; 8 bases agree with TRBD1. The CDR3 spans 17 residues. J lost 1 base, V lost 5 bases, and 11 bases had no gene match. The V gene's germline CDR1 is KGHSH and CDR2 LQKENI. Here the CDR3 reads CASSASDRGGRTDTQYF. For the CDR3, the DNA is TGTGCCAGCTCAGCGTCTGACAGGGGAGGCCGCACAGATACGCAGTATTTT. The variable domain in full, completed from reference TRBV18 and TRBJ2-3, reads NAGVMQNPRHLVRRRGQEARLRCSPMKGHSHVYWYRQLPEEGLKFMVYLQKENIIDESGMPKERFSAEFPKEGPSILRIQQVVRGDSAAYFCASSASDRGGRTDTQYFGPGTRLTVL.

The chain carries TRBV9 and TRBJ1-6, with TRBD1 matching 10 bases. Germline loops: CDR1 SGDLS, CDR2 YYNGEE. The CDR3 has 15 residues. The V and J ends lost 4 bases and 7 bases, in that order; junction bases with no gene match: 5. The CDR3 spells CASSPGQGKNSPLHF. The DNA for the CDR3 is TGTGCCAGCAGCCCGGGACAGGGGAAGAATTCACCCCTCCACTTT.

The chain combines TRBV28 with TRBJ2-2; D perhaps matches TRBD1 (5 bases). V was shortened by 8 bases and J by 2 bases, with 12 bases between the two germline ends. Looked up from germline, CDR1 is MDHEN and CDR2 is SYDVKM. This CDR3 is built from 14 residues. CDR3 protein: CASFDSYNTGELFF. As DNA, the CDR3 is TGTGCCAGCTTCGACAGCTATAACACCGGGGAGCTGTTTTTT.

The V gene is TRBV28, the J gene TRBJ2-5; 10 nucleotides line up with TRBD2. The CDR3 loop spans 15 amino acids. With V trimmed by 3 bases and J by 4 bases, 5 bases remained unmatched. CDR1 MDHEN and CDR2 SYDVKM come from the germline V gene. The CDR3 nucleotides read TGTGCCAGCAGTTTGCCAAGACTAGCGGGAGAGACCCAGTACTTC. Protein product: CASSLPRLAGETQYF.

The CDR3 DNA reads TGTGCCAGCAGCCTACAAAGGATCTCGAAGGATACGCAGTATTTT. Amino acids: CASSLQRISKDTQYF. The chain uses TRBV7-2 and TRBJ2-3; D unclear. V was trimmed by 5 bases and J by 6 bases, leaving 18 bases between them. The CDR3 contains 15 residues. Germline V lookup: CDR1 SGHTA, CDR2 FQGNSA. The full variable domain, its missing parts supplied by reference TRBV7-2 and TRBJ2-3, is GAGVSQSPSNKVTEKGKDVELRCDPISGHTALYWYRQSLGQGLEFLIYFQGNSAPDKSGLPSDRFSAERTGGSVSTLTIQRTQQEDSAVYLCASSLQRISKDTQYFGPGTRLTVL.